The 10 T cell receptor beta chains reported below all come from one sample, sequenced in a study of monozygotic twins with inflammatory bowel disease. TCRdb reprocessed the 5' RACE reads, with one entry per CDR3 protein and no DNA. Its listing shows 310,000 or so distinct CDR3 sequences. Specimen: blood. The receptor source for this set is a human donor with ulcerative colitis or Crohn's disease, or a healthy co-twin of an affected twin (not recorded which).

The J gene is TRBJ2-7, the V gene TRBV4-1; TCRdb outputs TRBD2, but without DNA this stays unchecked. CDR3 length: 13 residues. Germline CDR1 and CDR2: MGHRA and YSYEKL. This CDR3 is CASSQEIAYEQYF.

The CDR3 here is CASSPLPSGETQYF. The V and J genes are TRBV18 and TRBJ2-5. The CDR3 extends over 14 amino acids. Germline assignment: CDR1 KGHSH and CDR2 LQKENI.

The rearrangement links TRBV5-1 to TRBJ2-3; there is no DNA to check the TCRdb D call of TRBD1. CDR1 is SGHRS, CDR2 YFSETQ, per germline. The CDR3 has 18 amino acids. The CDR3 protein is CASRIGDRTGDGTDTQYF.

J is TRBJ2-2 and V is TRBV4-3. The CDR3 is 16 amino acids. In germline, CDR1 is LGHNA, CDR2 YSLEER. The CDR3 region is CASSQDPAQVTGELFF.

V and J are TRBV3-1 and TRBJ2-1; TCRdb returns TRBD2, unconfirmable since there is no DNA. The CDR3 extends over 20 amino acids. Germline V CDR1 and CDR2: LGHDT, YNNKEL (reference sequence). The CDR3 is CASSRRWTSYRGVSYNEQFF.

The chain is built from TRBV27 and TRBJ2-3; TCRdb gives TRBD2 as the D gene, but with no DNA this cannot be confirmed. CDR3 size: 14 residues. Looked up from germline, CDR1 is MNHEY and CDR2 is SMNVEV (reference sequence). This CDR3 reads CASSFSRERDTQYF.

The CDR3 here is CSASPPEGGLYNEQFF. The chain carries TRBV20-1 and TRBJ2-1; with no DNA, the TCRdb D assignment of TRBD1 cannot be verified. Looked up from germline, CDR1 is DFQATT and CDR2 is SNEGSKA (reference sequence). The CDR3 runs 16 residues.

The rearrangement joins TRBV27 to TRBJ1-2; TCRdb proposes TRBD1, but this gene call is untestable without DNA. The germline V gene has CDR1 MNHEY and CDR2 SMNVEV (reference sequence). This CDR3 has 15 residues. The CDR3 spells CASSLVAGGNYGYTF.

The chain couples TRBV15 to TRBJ2-7; checking the TCRdb D call of TRBD1 is not possible without DNA. The CDR3 covers 15 residues. Germline lookup yields CDR1 LNHNV and CDR2 YYDKDF (reference sequence). This CDR3 reads CATSGRQGGPYEQYF.

This chain uses TRBV12-3 or TRBV12-4 with TRBJ2-2; TCRdb selects TRBD1, and the lack of DNA leaves this call unchecked. CDR3 length equals 14 residues. The CDR3 loop is CASTGEAATGELFF.